This T cell receptor beta chain was identified in a study of T cell responses to AZD1222 COVID-19 vaccine listed by TCRdb under 2021. At the level of the whole study: TCR sequencing covered fewer than 250 trial participants: 207 given two doses of AZD1222 and 26 given two doses of MenACWY control vaccine. Enrollment into the trials was organized by age into subgroups of 18-55, 56-69 and 70-plus years, and those subgroups contained roughly 140, 27 and 60 TCR-sequenced participants, respectively. Points the paper makes about the study in general: Reportedly, close to half of the unique spike-specific TCRs recognized epitopes lying outside the regions that are mutated in the B.1.351 and B.1.1.7 variants. Vaccine-associated CD4 TCRs spanned the whole spike protein, with dominant responses in regions 160-218 and 743-854. After two AZD1222 doses, spike-specific TCR breadth and depth were significantly higher than at day 0 and than in MenACWY recipients. Only five to seven AZD1222 recipients were SARS-CoV-2 seropositive at baseline, limiting conclusions about previously exposed vaccinees. Because no day 14 peak-response samples were available, repertoires were characterized only after the peak T cell response. Participants were mostly white British, with more females than males. The authors suggested clonal diversity may have been underestimated. The 56-69-year group was small, and its depth increase did not reach significance, likely because of low power.

From its cysteine to its phenylalanine, the CDR3 spans 12 amino acids. The retained sequence is limited to the CDR3, 36 bases, with the frame set at the first base. The V and J ends are trimmed by 4 bases and 1 base, leaving 5 bases between them. CDR1 and CDR2 were assigned from the germline V gene as SGDLS and YYNGEE. Notes on this clone: Its specific antigen is unknown. No much larger clone exists at a distance of one base, and base qualities are not known.

Interpreted using the paper, the time point label stands for: about 28 days (+/-7) after the second vaccine dose. Because spike-specific TCR depth and breadth did not differ between the two schedules, AZD1222 recipients who got a second dose at roughly 4 weeks were pooled with those who got a second dose at roughly 12 weeks. Vaccinee samples were obtained from the UK trials COV001 and COV002, which included a single-blind randomized controlled phase 2/3 trial of AZD1222 (ChAdOx1 nCoV-19) in healthy adults. For TCRbeta chain sequencing, PBMC samples were collected from trial participants at day 0 and at day 28 after the second dose. The CDR3 regions of human TCRbeta chains were subjected to immunosequencing. In the paper's pipeline: TCRs in the repertoires were matched against a reference library of SARS-CoV-2-specific TCRs that had been generated with the MIRA antigen-specificity platform. Breadth was defined as the fraction of unique TCRs that were SARS-CoV-2-associated, and depth was defined as the fraction of total T cells that were SARS-CoV-2-associated. Using the MIRA data, each spike-specific TCR was assigned both to the spike region to which the TCR was reactive and to a CD4 or CD8 class. Log10-transformed breadth and depth values were compared by one-way ANOVA with Sidak's multiple comparisons tests. What TCRdb holds here is the immuneACCESS table cut down to in-frame rearrangements. Part of the clones is not present; checked against another copy, under half of the missing clones reflect an unresolved V gene, and the others are unexplained. That table supplies the V and J calls and clone size; D and trimming were determined from the DNA. The sample table shows 100,000 to 150,000 clones, and more than 90% are seen once. The top ten clones comprise 1.1% of the sample.

The sequence came from an adult who received the AZD1222 COVID-19 vaccine. The source material was peripheral blood, sampled 28 days after the second AZD1222 dose. Recombination linked TRBV9 to TRBJ2-5; the D gene assignment is ambiguous. The CDR3 is CASSPAQETQYF. The nucleotides are TGTGCCAGCAGCCCAGCCCAAGAGACCCAGTACTTC.